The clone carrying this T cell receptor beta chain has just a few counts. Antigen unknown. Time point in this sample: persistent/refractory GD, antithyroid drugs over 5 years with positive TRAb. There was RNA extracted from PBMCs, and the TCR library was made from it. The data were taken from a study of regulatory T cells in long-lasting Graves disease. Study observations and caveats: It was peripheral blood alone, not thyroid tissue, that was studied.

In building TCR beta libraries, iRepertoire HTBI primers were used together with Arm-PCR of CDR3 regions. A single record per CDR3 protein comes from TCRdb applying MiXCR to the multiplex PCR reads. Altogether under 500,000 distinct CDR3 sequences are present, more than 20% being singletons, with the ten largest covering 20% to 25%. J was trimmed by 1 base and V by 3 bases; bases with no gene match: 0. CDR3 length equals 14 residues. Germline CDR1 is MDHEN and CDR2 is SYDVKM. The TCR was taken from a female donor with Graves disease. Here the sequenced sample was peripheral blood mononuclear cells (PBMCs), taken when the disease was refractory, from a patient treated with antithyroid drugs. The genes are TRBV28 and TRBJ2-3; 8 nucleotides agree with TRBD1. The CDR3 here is CASSLDRGTDTQYF. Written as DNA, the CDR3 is TGTGCCAGCAGTTTGGACAGGGGCACAGATACGCAGTATTTT. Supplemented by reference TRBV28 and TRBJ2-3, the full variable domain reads DVKVTQSSRYLVKRTGEKVFLECVQDMDHENMFWYRQDPGLGLRLIYFSYDVKMKEKGDIPEGYSVSREKKERFSLILESASTNQTSMYLCASSLDRGTDTQYFGPGTRLTVL.